This T cell receptor (beta chain) was obtained from a study of cytomegalovirus exposure and HLA in healthy donors (dated by TCRdb to 2015 to 2018). For the wider study: An earlier analysis of some 600 of the donors reported roughly 300 Gb of sequence data and around 100 million unique TCR beta sequences obtained from roughly 170 million T cells. An early release that covered fewer than 800 HLA-typed donors contained around 300 gigabases of sequencing data and roughly 84 million unique TCR sequences. Of the approximately 400 genotyped donors, approximately 82% fell in the genetic ancestry cluster associated with self-reported Caucasian donors. The study aimed to test whether signatures of past pathogen exposure could be identified by cataloging public T cell receptors. The T cell repertoires of under 750 subjects were profiled by immunosequencing and related to cytomegalovirus serostatus. In addition to the first cohort of 650 to 750 subjects, a separate validation cohort of approximately 130 different subjects was used. The study combined high-throughput TCR immunosequencing, statistical association of individual TCRs with disease status, and machine learning to predict cytomegalovirus infection status. A later analysis re-analyzed previously published TCR beta repertoires from 660 or so donors and added high-resolution HLA genotyping to study TCR occurrence patterns. In the later analysis, no new phenotypic data were used to find candidate immune exposures; instead, reliance was placed on TCR beta sequences and their occurrence across donors. An earlier analysis of 587 of the donors used high-throughput TCR beta sequencing to judge whether each TCR beta V gene segment behaved as functional or pseudogenic. Donor age, sex, ethnicity and CMV serostatus were compiled alongside the repertoire data. In a later genetic analysis, genome-wide SNP genotypes for about 65% of the roughly 700 donors were used, and that subset was treated as a discovery cohort. All discovery cohort repertoires had been generated using a single sequencing platform. Both class I and class II loci were covered by HLA typing, at four-digit resolution. The number of typed donors differed by locus: about 620-630 for A, B, C, DRB1 and DQB1; some 500 for DQA1; over 600 for DPA1; and some 450 for DPB1. Roughly five DR-DQ haplotypes were treated as single units for association and clustering because of strong linkage in the cohort. Among some 400 genotyped donors of the cohort, an average of approximately 220,000 unique TCR beta nucleotide sequences was sequenced per donor, of which 15% to 20% were non-productive. The research as a whole found: Compared with equally common non-associated chains, HLA-associated TCR beta chains in a later analysis were more clonally expanded and had lower generation probabilities. A later analysis associated 16,951 TCR beta sequences with specific HLA alleles at a false discovery rate of 0.05. Compared with the approximately 710-donor mean, donors in an Asian-associated ancestry cluster had fewer N-insertions in productive TCRs, according to a later genetic analysis. According to a later analysis, most CMV-associated TCR beta chains appeared to be HLA-restricted, and the HLA associations seemed to be driven largely by CMV exposure. A further reported finding was that TCR beta sequences accurately predicted the HLA-A and HLA-B alleles for most subjects in the first cohort. In an earlier analysis of roughly 500 of the donors, most TCR beta V segments appeared in productive rearrangements about 87% or about 30% of the time, broadly matching IMGT annotations. Some IMGT-functional V segments, including TRBV6-2 and TRBV6-3, could not be told apart with the 87-base-pair reads, so those segments were excluded. Linkage disequilibrium might explain the correlated functional status among segregating V segments, but an unknown experimental factor could not be ruled out. The authors suggested that the approach could potentially be generalized to other disease states and immunological phenotypes. The earlier analysis of about 600 of the donors excluded roughly 16 rarely observed V segments, including chromosome 9 orphons, because counts were too low. In a later analysis, several top co-occurrence clusters were reported to appear linked to parvovirus B19, influenza, CMV and Epstein-Barr virus. According to a later analysis, TCR association rates differed among HLA loci, with DRB1 alleles showing the most associated TCRs and HLA-C alleles showing the fewest. Because HLA typing was missing for some donors at each locus, association tests included only the typed subset. An association between a missense DCLRE1C variant and V-gene and J-gene trimming of TCR beta chains was found in a later genetic analysis and replicated in an independent cohort. In this cohort, only TCR beta chains were sequenced, and detectable features were limited by the absence of alpha or paired-chain data. Most TCR sequences were observed very rarely across donors, whereas some public TCRs were present in many individuals. When HLA alleles, especially DR and DQ, strongly co-occurred, TCR associations were difficult to assign to individual alleles. In vitro tests confirmed that a few of the cytomegalovirus-associated TCR beta chains recognize cytomegalovirus antigens. The only immune exposure information available for the cohort was CMV serostatus. Sequencing depth was assumed to be roughly uniform across donors in the presence/absence analyses, though that assumption may not hold. The study listed 170 or so TCR beta chains as associated with cytomegalovirus. A cluster of highly shared sequence variants was judged likely to be a technical artifact of the sequencing pipeline. The classifier was reported to diagnose cytomegalovirus status with high specificity and sensitivity in both the original and validation cohorts.

Deletion took 4 bases off V and 2 bases off J, with a span of 10 bases between the germline ends. CDR1 and CDR2 are read off the germline V gene as SQVTM and ANQGSEA. Reading from cysteine to phenylalanine, the CDR3 counts 13 amino acids. The only DNA kept is the CDR3, 39 bases in frame from the first base. The cohort comprised fewer than 700 healthy bone marrow donors. At the time of sampling, every cohort member was nominally healthy, though immune exposures that went unrecorded were likely present. The donor tested CMV seropositive and was one of the 289 seropositive cohort members. A peripheral blood sample was collected from each donor, and TCR beta sequencing was performed on peripheral blood mononuclear cells. The Qiagen DNeasy Blood Extraction Kit was used to extract genomic DNA from the blood cell samples. The library was built by means of the immunoSEQ multiplex PCR assay. For the multiplex PCR, a mixture combining 60 forward primers for TCR Vbeta segments and 13 reverse primers for TCR Jbeta segments was used. The CDR3 region of rearranged TCR beta genes was amplified from genomic DNA with a multiplex PCR assay. On the Illumina HiSeq System, the amplified TCR beta libraries were sequenced as 87-base-pair reads. As for how the authors treated the data: A later analysis tallied approximately 87 million unique TCR beta chains across the 700 or so repertoires, and about 12 million of those chains were shared by two or more donors. Raw reads were error-corrected and collapsed into unique sequences with a nearest-neighbor algorithm that merged closely related sequences to remove PCR and sequencing errors. V, D and J gene segments were assigned by aligning CDR3 sequences to IMGT reference sequences. For a sequence to be retained, at least a six-nucleotide match to both a V gene segment and a J gene segment was required. A rearrangement was called productive if the CDR3 had no stop codons and remained in frame with V and J, and every other rearrangement was called non-productive. Following IMGT convention, CDR3 was defined as the stretch from the second conserved V-encoded cysteine to the conserved J-encoded phenylalanine. The earlier analysis of 587 of the donors excluded sequences that lacked an unambiguous match to a single V gene segment. In an earlier analysis of some 590 of the donors, a V segment was called functional when productive rearrangements were above 56.7%, and segregating when the standard deviation between donors exceeded 5%. A statistical classification framework was built to diagnose cytomegalovirus status from the catalog of TCR beta chain sequences. A later analysis assigned V and J genes by comparing TCR nucleotide sequences with IMGT/GENE-DB human TR gene sequences. Using the TCRdist pipeline, a later analysis assigned CDR3 sequences along with most-parsimonious VDJ recombination scenarios. In a later analysis, each TCR beta chain was defined by its CDR3 amino acid sequence together with its V-gene family, and reads lacking a unique V-gene family were excluded. As a way to deal with suspected cross-contamination and a sequencing artifact, a later analysis dropped over 550 nucleotide sequences that were highly shared and had low generation probability. In a later analysis, a clonal expansion index was calculated for each public chain from normalized within-repertoire ranks of inferred template counts. A later analysis computed generation probabilities with a VDJ recombination model fitted to out-of-frame rearrangements, and checked the results against IGoR. A later analysis scored TCR-TCR, TCR-HLA and TCR-CMV co-occurrence with hypergeometric tests, applying a repertoire-size bias correction to TCR pairs. In a later analysis, false discovery rates were estimated by permuting HLA or CMV assignments 20 times. In a later analysis, co-occurring TCRs were grouped with DBSCAN, and TCRdist sequence similarity was added when clustering was performed within HLA-allele-positive subsets. Co-occurrence clustering excluded repertoires with fewer than 30,000 or more than 120,000 public chains, plus five with anomalous nucleotide sharing. TCRdb stores this immuneACCESS table with in-frame sequences only. Part of the clones is absent; in the studies checked, under half of the shortfall reflects unresolved V genes, and no reason is known for the rest. Clone size and V and J calls were adopted from that table, with D and trimming inferred from the DNA. A total of tens of thousands of clones appear in this sample, 75% to 85% of them only once. Clones ranked in the top ten supply about 15% of the sample.

As to this clone: The antigen this receptor binds is unknown. Base qualities are not provided; no much larger clone lies one nucleotide away.

The sequence joins TRBV29-1 to TRBJ2-3, with the D gene call left open. This sequence originates from a woman between 40 and 50 years old in good health and CMV-seropositive. The sequencing input was PBMCs. The CDR3 protein sequence reads: CSVAARFTDTQYF. The sequence in DNA is TGCAGCGTTGCAGCGAGGTTCACAGATACGCAGTATTTT.